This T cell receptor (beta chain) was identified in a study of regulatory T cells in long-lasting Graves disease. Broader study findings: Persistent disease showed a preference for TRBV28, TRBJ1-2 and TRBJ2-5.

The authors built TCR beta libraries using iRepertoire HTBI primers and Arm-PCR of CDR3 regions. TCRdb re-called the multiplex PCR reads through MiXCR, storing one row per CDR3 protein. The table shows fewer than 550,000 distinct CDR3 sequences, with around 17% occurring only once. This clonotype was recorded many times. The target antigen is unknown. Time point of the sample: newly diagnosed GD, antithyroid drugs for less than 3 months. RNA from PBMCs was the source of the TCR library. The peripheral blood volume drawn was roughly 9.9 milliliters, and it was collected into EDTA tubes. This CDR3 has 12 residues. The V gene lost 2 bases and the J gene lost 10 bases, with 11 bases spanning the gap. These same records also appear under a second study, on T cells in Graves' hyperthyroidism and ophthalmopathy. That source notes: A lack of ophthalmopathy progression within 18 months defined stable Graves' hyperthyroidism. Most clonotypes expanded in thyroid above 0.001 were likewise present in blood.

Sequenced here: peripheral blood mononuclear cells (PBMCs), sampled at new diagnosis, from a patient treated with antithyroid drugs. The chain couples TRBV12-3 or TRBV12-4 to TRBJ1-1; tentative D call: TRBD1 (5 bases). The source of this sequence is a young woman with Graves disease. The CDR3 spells CASSLPGHGAFF. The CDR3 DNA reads TGTGCCAGCAGTTTACCGGGGCATGGAGCTTTCTTT.